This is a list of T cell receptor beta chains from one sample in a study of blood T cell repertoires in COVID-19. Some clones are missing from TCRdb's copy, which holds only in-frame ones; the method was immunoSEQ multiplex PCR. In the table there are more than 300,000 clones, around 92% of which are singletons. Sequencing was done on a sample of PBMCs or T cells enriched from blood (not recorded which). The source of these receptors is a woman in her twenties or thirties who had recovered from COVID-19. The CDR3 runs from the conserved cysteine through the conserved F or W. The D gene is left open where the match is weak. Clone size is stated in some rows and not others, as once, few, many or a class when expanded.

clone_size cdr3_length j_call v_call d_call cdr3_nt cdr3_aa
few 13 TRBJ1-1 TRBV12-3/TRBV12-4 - TGTGCCAGCAGTTTCCCGTCAGCGACTGAAGCTTTCTTT CASSFPSATEAFF
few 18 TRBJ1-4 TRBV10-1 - TGCGCCAGCAGTGAGTCAGGGGCCCCTATTGCAACTAATGAAAAACTGTTTTTT CASSESGAPIATNEKLFF
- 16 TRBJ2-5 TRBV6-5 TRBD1 TGTGCCAGCAGTTACTCGAATTCCCAGGGGGTGGAGACCCAGTACTTC CASSYSNSQGVETQYF
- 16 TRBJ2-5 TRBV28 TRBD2 TGTGCCAGCAGACCAGACGGACTAGCGGGATTTGGGACCCAGTACTTC CASRPDGLAGFGTQYF
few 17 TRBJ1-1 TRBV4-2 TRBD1 TGTGCCAGCAGCCAATTCCGACAGGGGGAGAAGAACACTGAAGCTTTCTTT CASSQFRQGEKNTEAFF
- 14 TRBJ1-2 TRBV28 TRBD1 TGTGCCAGCAGTTTACGGACAGGGAGGTATGGCTACACCTTC CASSLRTGRYGYTF
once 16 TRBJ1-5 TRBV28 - TGTGCCAGCAGACCCCCTACGCGCGGGTTAGGTCAGCCCCAGCATTTT CASRPPTRGLGQPQHF
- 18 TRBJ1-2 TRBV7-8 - TGTGCCAGCAGCTTAGGCGGGACGTTCCTTAACTTTAACTATGGCTACACCTTC CASSLGGTFLNFNYGYTF
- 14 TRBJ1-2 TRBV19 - TGTGCCAGTAGTCGACAGGTTACTCCTTATGGCTACACCTTC CASSRQVTPYGYTF
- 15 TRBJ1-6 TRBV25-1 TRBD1 TGTGCCAGCAGCCCAGATAGACAGGGCAATTCACCCCTCCACTTT CASSPDRQGNSPLHF
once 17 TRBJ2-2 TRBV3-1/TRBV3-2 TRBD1 TGTGCCAGCAGCCAAGTTTATGGGCAGGGGGCCACCGGGGAGCTGTTTTTT CASSQVYGQGATGELFF
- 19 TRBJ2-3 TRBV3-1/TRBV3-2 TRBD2 TGTGCCAGCAGCCGAGGACTAGCGGGAGGGCCGTCCTACACAGATACGCAGTATTTT CASSRGLAGGPSYTDTQYF
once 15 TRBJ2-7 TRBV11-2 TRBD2 TGTGCCAGCAGAACAGCGGGGAGGGGACGCTACGAGCAGTACTTC CASRTAGRGRYEQYF
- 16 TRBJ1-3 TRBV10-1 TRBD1 TGCGCCAGCAGCGAGAAACAGGGGGCGGGCGGAAACACCATATATTTT CASSEKQGAGGNTIYF
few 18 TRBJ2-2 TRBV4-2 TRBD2 TGTGCCAGCAGCCCCCGACTAGCGGGAGGGGGTAGCACCGGGGAGCTGTTTTTT CASSPRLAGGGSTGELFF
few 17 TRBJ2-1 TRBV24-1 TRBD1 TGTGCCACCAGTGACCCGACCCCGACAGGGTACTACAATGAGCAGTTCTTC CATSDPTPTGYYNEQFF
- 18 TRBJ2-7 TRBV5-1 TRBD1 TGCGCCAGCAGCCCCAACAATCCCTGGACAGGGGCCTCCTACGAGCAGTACTTC CASSPNNPWTGASYEQYF
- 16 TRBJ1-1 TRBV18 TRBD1 TGTGCCAGCTCACCAAAGACAGGGGGCCTGAACACTGAAGCTTTCTTT CASSPKTGGLNTEAFF
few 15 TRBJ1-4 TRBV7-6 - TGTGCCAGCAGCTTAGGGCGGAGGGAAGCCGAAAAACTGTTTTTT CASSLGRREAEKLFF
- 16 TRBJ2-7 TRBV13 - TGTGCCAGCAGCCAAACCCTGACATACTTGGCCTACGAGCAGTACTTC CASSQTLTYLAYEQYF
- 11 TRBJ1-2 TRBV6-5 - TGTGCAACCGGGACAACCTATGGCTACACCTTC CATGTTYGYTF
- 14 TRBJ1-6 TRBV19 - TGTGCCAGTACCGTGGGGGGGTACAGTTCACCCCTCCACTTT CASTVGGYSSPLHF
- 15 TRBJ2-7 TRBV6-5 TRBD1 TGTGCCAGCATTCCCCCCCGGGACAGAGTCTACGAGCAGTACTTC CASIPPRDRVYEQYF
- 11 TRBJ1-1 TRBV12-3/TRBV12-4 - TGTGCCAGCAGTATGGGACACGAAGCTTTCTTT CASSMGHEAFF
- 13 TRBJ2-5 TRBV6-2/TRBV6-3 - TGTGCCAGCAGTTACGGTTGGCGGGAGACCCAGTACTTC CASSYGWRETQYF
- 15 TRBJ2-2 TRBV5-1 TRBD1 TGCGCCAGCAGCTTGCAGGGGGAACCCACCGGGGAGCTGTTTTTT CASSLQGEPTGELFF
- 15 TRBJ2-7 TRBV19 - TGTGCCAGTAGTAGGGGACATTTGGTATCCTACGAGCAGTACTTC CASSRGHLVSYEQYF
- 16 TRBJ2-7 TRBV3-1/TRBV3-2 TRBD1 TGTGCCAGCAGCCGAAAACCCGCTATTGACAGGGCCGAGCAGTACTTC CASSRKPAIDRAEQYF
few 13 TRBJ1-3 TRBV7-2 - TGTGCCAGCAGCGGGAGTTCTGGAAACACCATATATTTT CASSGSSGNTIYF
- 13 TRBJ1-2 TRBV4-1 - TGCGCCAGCAGCCAAGAGGGCTGGGATGGCTACACCTTC CASSQEGWDGYTF
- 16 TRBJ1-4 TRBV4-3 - TGCGCCAGCAGCCAACTCCTGGGGGGGGATCGAGAAAAACTGTTTTTT CASSQLLGGDREKLFF
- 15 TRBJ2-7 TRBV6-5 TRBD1 TGTGCCAGCAGTCGGACAGGGGGCGCCTCCTACGAGCAGTACTTC CASSRTGGASYEQYF
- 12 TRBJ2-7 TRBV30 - TGTGCCTGGAAAGGTTATACGGGAGAGCAGTACTTC CAWKGYTGEQYF
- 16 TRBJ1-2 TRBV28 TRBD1 TGTGCCAGCGGCGGGACAGGGGGCGCGGGTAACTATGGCTACACCTTC CASGGTGGAGNYGYTF
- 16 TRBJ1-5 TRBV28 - TGTGCCAGCAGAAAGGGACACACTTATAGCAATCAGCCCCAGCATTTT CASRKGHTYSNQPQHF
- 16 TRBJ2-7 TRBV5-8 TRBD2 TGTGCCAGCAGCTTGGAAGCTAGCGGGAGGTATTACGAGCAGTACTTC CASSLEASGRYYEQYF
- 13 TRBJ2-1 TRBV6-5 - TGTGCCAGCAGCCTACAGAGTGGCGATGAGCAGTTCTTC CASSLQSGDEQFF
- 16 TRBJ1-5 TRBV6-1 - TGTGCCAGCAGTGAATTTAGGGGACACGGCAATCAGCCCCAGCATTTT CASSEFRGHGNQPQHF
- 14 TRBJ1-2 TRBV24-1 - TGTGCCACCAGTGCTGCAGACAGAAAAGGTGGCTACACCTTC CATSAADRKGGYTF
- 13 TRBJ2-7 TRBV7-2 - TGTGCCAGCAGCTTAGCTCACTCCTACGAGCAGTACTTC CASSLAHSYEQYF
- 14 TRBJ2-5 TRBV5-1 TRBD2 TGCGCCAGCTCTCTAGCGGGAGGGGGAGAGACCCAGTACTTC CASSLAGGGETQYF
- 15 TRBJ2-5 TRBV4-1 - TGCGCCAGCAGCCAAGTTCGTCAGGATGAAGAGACCCAGTACTTC CASSQVRQDEETQYF
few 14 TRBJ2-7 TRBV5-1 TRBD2 TGCGCCAGCAGCTGGACTAGCGGCTCCTACGAGCAGTACTTC CASSWTSGSYEQYF